This TCR beta chain comes out of a study of blood T cell repertoires in COVID-19. Study context: Whether acute or convalescent, the COVID-19 samples came from the United States, Italy and Spain. T cells, B-cell-depleted T cells, or PBMCs supplied cDNA or gDNA.

This CDR3 has 14 residues. Germline values: CDR1 SNHLY, CDR2 FYNNEI. V dropped 4 bases and J dropped 6 bases, with 16 bases sitting between them. In the authors' methods: Quantification of nucleated cells was approximated via reference gene primer amplification. The protocol was immunoSEQ multiplex PCR, while the TCRdb copy is restricted to in-frame clones and leaves out a portion. The V and J calls and clone size come from that table; D and trimming were worked out from the DNA. The data contain 100,000 to 150,000 clones, approximately 84% of them seen just once; the ten biggest clones take up approximately 18%.

Sequenced input: peripheral blood. V gene TRBV2 combines with J gene TRBJ2-7; no firm D call. The TCR sequence derives from a woman of 80 years or more with acute or convalescent COVID-19. DNA of the CDR3: TGTGCCAGCAGTGCCGGAGTATTGAAGCCCGAGCAGTACTTC. This translates into CASSAGVLKPEQYF.